The clone carrying this TCR beta chain occurred a few times. Its antigen is not known. These data belong to a study of T-cell reconstitution after alpha-beta-depleted transplantation in children. Study-wide results and limits: T-cell numbers and diversity one year post-transplant derived largely from freshly generated T cells. Several hundred expanded graft clones reportedly gave rise to the alpha-beta T cells present about two months after transplant.

The CDR3 loop spans 13 amino acids. Germline V lookup: CDR1 MDHEN, CDR2 SYDVKM. Trimming cost V 6 bases and J 0 bases, with 5 bases left between them. This sample's TCRbeta library carried unique molecular identifier barcodes. TCRdb processed the PCR reads anew with MiXCR; each CDR3 protein has one entry. The table has 500,000 to 600,000 distinct CDR3 sequences, roughly 30% seen once; the top ten hold just over 35%. The sample here was PBMCs, taken before TCRalphabeta/CD19-depleted stem cell transplant. The source is a boy under two years old with Wiskott-Aldrich syndrome, due to receive a stem cell transplant. J is TRBJ1-4 and V is TRBV28; D unresolved. CDR3 sequence: CASRTATNEKLFF. In DNA, the CDR3 is TGTGCCAGCAGAACTGCAACTAATGAAAAACTGTTTTTT.